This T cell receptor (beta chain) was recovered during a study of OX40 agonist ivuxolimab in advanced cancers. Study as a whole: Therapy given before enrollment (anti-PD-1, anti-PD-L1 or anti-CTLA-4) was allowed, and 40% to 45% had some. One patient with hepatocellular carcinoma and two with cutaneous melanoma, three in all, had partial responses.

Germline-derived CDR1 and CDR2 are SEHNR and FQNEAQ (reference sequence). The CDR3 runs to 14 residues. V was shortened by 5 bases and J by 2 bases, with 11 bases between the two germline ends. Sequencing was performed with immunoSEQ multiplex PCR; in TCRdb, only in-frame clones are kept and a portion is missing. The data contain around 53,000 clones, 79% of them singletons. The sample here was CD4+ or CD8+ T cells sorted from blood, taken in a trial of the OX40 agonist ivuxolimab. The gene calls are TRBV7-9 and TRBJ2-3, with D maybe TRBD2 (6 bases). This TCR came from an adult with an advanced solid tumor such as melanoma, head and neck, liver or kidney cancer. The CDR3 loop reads CASSRVADTDTQYF. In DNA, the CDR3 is TGTGCCAGCAGCCGCGTAGCGGACACAGATACGCAGTATTTT. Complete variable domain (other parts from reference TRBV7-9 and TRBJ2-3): DTGVSQNPRHKITKRGQNVTFRCDPISEHNRLYWYRQTLGQGPEFLTYFQNEAQLEKSRLLSDRFSAERPKGSFSTLEIQRTEQGDSAMYLCASSRVADTDTQYFGPGTRLTVL.